This passage covers 30 T cell receptor beta chains from one sample sequenced in a study of T cells in Graves' hyperthyroidism and ophthalmopathy. RNA transcripts served as the template for amplifying TCR beta CDR3 regions. An initial round of RT-PCR targeting the TCR CDR3 relied on the HTBI primer set. TCRdb ran MiXCR on the multiplex PCR reads and lists one entry per CDR3 protein. The sample holds hundreds of thousands of distinct CDR3 sequences; roughly 19% are singletons and the top ten take about 40%. Sequences were obtained from blood. These receptors all stem from a man aged 45-65 years with Graves' ophthalmopathy.

The chain joins TRBV5-6 to TRBJ2-1; D could derive from TRBD1 or TRBD2 (6 bases each). CDR1 and CDR2 from the germline V gene are SGHDT and YYEEEE. This CDR3 contains 17 residues. V dropped 4 bases and J dropped 1 base, with 18 bases sitting between them. The CDR3 loop is CASSPGVGGRSYNEQFF. The CDR3 nucleotides are TGTGCCAGCAGCCCTGGGGTAGGGGGGCGGTCCTACAATGAGCAGTTCTTC.

This clonotype was counted at least ten times. The chain couples TRBV20-1 to TRBJ2-3, with TRBD2 matching 9 bases. The junction had 6 bases not matched to a gene; V was cut back by 3 bases and J by 2 bases. In germline, CDR1 is DFQATT, CDR2 SNEGSKA (reference sequence). This CDR3 contains 15 residues. The CDR3 sequence: CSARRLAGATDTQYF. The CDR3 DNA follows: TGCAGTGCTAGGAGATTAGCGGGAGCCACAGATACGCAGTATTTT.

The chain uses TRBV27 and TRBJ2-4; TRBD1 agrees at 7 bases. This CDR3 has 16 residues. Germline V gene lookup returns CDR1 MNHEY and CDR2 SMNVEV (reference sequence). V was pared by 6 bases and J by 0 bases, with 8 bases of the junction left unmatched. CDR3 nucleotide sequence: TGTGCCAGCAGATCAGCAGGGGGTCTAGCCAAAAACATTCAGTACTTC. It is translated as CASRSAGGLAKNIQYF.

In its sample, this clonotype was seen many times. V and J are TRBV7-3 and TRBJ2-7; TRBD2 might be the D (5 bases). The CDR3 runs 13 residues. V shed 2 bases and J shed 5 bases, with 10 bases lying between them. The V gene's germline CDR1 is SGHTA and CDR2 FQGTGA. Here the CDR3 DNA reads TGTGCCAGCAGCTTATCCCCCGGGGACGAGCAGTACTTC. As protein: CASSLSPGDEQYF.

This clonotype has only one observation. The V call is TRBV5-4, the J call TRBJ2-3, with no clear D. Germline CDR1 and CDR2: SGHNT and YYREEE (reference sequence). The CDR3 is 13 residues long. With 4 bases removed from V and 4 bases from J, the gap between germline ends came to 10 bases. CDR3 sequence (DNA): TGTGCCAGCAGCGTAAACTTACCAGATACGCAGTATTTT. Translating gives CASSVNLPDTQYF.

This clonotype was seen repeatedly, ten times or more. The chain couples TRBV3-1 to TRBJ1-6; D is undetermined. Trimming removed 1 base from V and 7 bases from J, with 8 bases in between. Germline CDR1 is LGHDT and CDR2 is YNNKEL (reference sequence). CDR3 size: 14 residues. This CDR3 reads CASSQGTRNSPLHF. The CDR3 DNA reads TGTGCCAGCAGCCAAGGAACGAGGAATTCACCCCTCCACTTT. Full variable domain (remainder filled in from reference TRBV3-1 and TRBJ1-6): DTAVSQTPKYLVTQMGNDKSIKCEQNLGHDTMYWYKQDSKKFLKIMFSYNNKELIINETVPNRFSPKSPDKAHLNLHINSLELGDSAVYFCASSQGTRNSPLHFGNGTRLTVT.

This clonotype was recorded a few times. The gene calls are TRBV5-6 and TRBJ2-5; 9 positions agree with TRBD2. CDR3 length: 16 amino acids. Trimming removed 3 bases from V and 2 bases from J; junction bases left unmatched: 8. Germline V gene data show CDR1 as SGHDT and CDR2 as YYEEEE. CDR3 sequence: CASSSIAGVGQETQYF. CDR3 DNA: TGTGCCAGCAGCTCAATAGCGGGAGTAGGACAAGAGACCCAGTACTTC.

This clonotype was counted a few times. Here the CDR3 reads CAISEPRDRLGGYTF. CDR3 bases: TGTGCCATCAGTGAGCCTCGGGACAGGCTCGGGGGCTACACCTTC. The genes are TRBV10-3 and TRBJ1-2; 8 nucleotides line up with TRBD1. V was clipped by 2 bases and J by 8 bases; unmatched bases: 10. CDR3 length: 15 residues. The germline CDR1 and CDR2 sequences are ENHRY and SYGVKD.

The V and J genes are TRBV5-1 and TRBJ1-2; D unclear. The CDR3 is made up of 14 amino acids. V lost 5 bases and J lost 0, with 11 bases in between. Germline lookup yields CDR1 SGHRS and CDR2 YFSETQ. This chain's CDR3 is CASRTDPANYGYTF. CDR3 sequence (DNA): TGCGCCAGCAGGACCGACCCAGCTAACTATGGCTACACCTTC.

The V and J genes are TRBV28 and TRBJ1-6; unclear D gene. CDR1 and CDR2 from the germline V gene are MDHEN and SYDVKM. Deletions cut 2 bases from V and 2 bases from J, with 10 bases between. The CDR3 has 16 amino acids. In nucleotides, the CDR3 is TGTGCCAGCAGTTTAAACTCCGGGACCTATAATTCACCCCTCCACTTT. Translating gives CASSLNSGTYNSPLHF.

V and J are TRBV24-1 and TRBJ2-1; either TRBD1 or TRBD2 may supply D (5 bases each). Trimming took 4 bases from V and 5 from J, leaving 14 bases between them. Germline V gene data show CDR1 as KGHDR and CDR2 as SFDVKD. The CDR3 length is 15 residues. This CDR3 reads CATSDRVDGNNEQFF. CDR3 DNA: TGTGCCACCAGTGACAGGGTAGACGGGAACAATGAGCAGTTCTTC.

V and J are TRBV11-2 and TRBJ1-1; D perhaps matches TRBD1 (5 bases). CDR1 and CDR2 (germline): SGHAT, FQNNGV. The CDR3 runs 15 residues. The germline V and J ends were trimmed by 1 base and 11 bases, with 20 bases remaining between them. This chain's CDR3 is CASSLAGYRDSEAFF. DNA for the CDR3: TGTGCCAGCAGCTTAGCGGGATACCGGGACTCGGAGGCTTTCTTT.

A note on this clonotype: An end of the junction differs from the germline gene, which may be a read error. V gene TRBV10-3 combines with J gene TRBJ1-3; D is undetermined. CDR3 length: 15 amino acids. In germline, CDR1 is ENHRY, CDR2 SYGVKD. The CDR3 reads CAISKSNVGGNTIYF. The CDR3 nucleotides are TGTGCCATCAGTAAGTCAAACGTCGGTGGAAACACCATATATTTT.

The rearrangement links TRBV19 to TRBJ2-6; perhaps D is TRBD1 or TRBD2 (5 bases each). Germline V gives CDR1 LNHDA, CDR2 SQIVND (reference sequence). Trimming left V 3 bases short and J 3 bases short, with 9 bases between. The CDR3 runs to 15 residues. The CDR3 DNA reads TGTGCCAGTAGTATTGGGGGTCGTGGGGCCAACGTCCTGACTTTC. Its protein product is CASSIGGRGANVLTF.

The chain links TRBV6-6 to TRBJ2-6, with 7 bases identical to TRBD2. From germline, CDR1 is MNHNY and CDR2 SVGAGI (reference sequence). CDR3 size: 18 residues. V lost 0 bases, J lost 1 base, and 6 bases stayed unmatched. CDR3 loop: CASSYSRAGVSGANVLTF. Here the CDR3 DNA reads TGTGCCAGCAGTTACTCGAGGGCGGGAGTATCTGGGGCCAACGTCCTGACTTTC.

This clonotype came up once. The chain uses TRBV5-1 and TRBJ2-7, with no clear D. The V end lost 2 bases, the J end lost 3 bases, and 15 bases lay between the germline ends. Looked up from germline, CDR1 is SGHRS and CDR2 is YFSETQ. The CDR3 sequence is 15 residues long. The CDR3 region has the DNA TGCGCCAGCAGCTTAGGCAAGGATGATGGCTACGAGCAGTACTTC. Protein sequence: CASSLGKDDGYEQYF.

This clonotype was observed at least ten times. The J gene is TRBJ2-1, the V gene TRBV6-2 or TRBV6-3; D call uncertain. The V gene lost 4 bases and the J gene lost 7 bases, with 11 bases spanning the gap. This CDR3 spans 13 amino acids. In germline, CDR1 is MNHEY, CDR2 SVGEGT. The CDR3 spells CASSLLKVNEQFF. The CDR3 DNA is TGTGCCAGCAGTTTACTCAAGGTTAATGAGCAGTTCTTC.

This clonotype has only a few counts. V and J are TRBV10-3 and TRBJ2-3, with a weak D call TRBD2 (6 bases). Germline V gene sequence: CDR1 ENHRY, CDR2 SYGVKD. Trimming stripped 3 bases from V and 0 bases from J, with 10 bases between. This CDR3 has 15 residues. CDR3 nucleotide sequence: TGTGCCATCAGTGATCGGAGCGGGAGCACAGATACGCAGTATTTT. This sequence encodes CAISDRSGSTDTQYF.

This clonotype was seen repeatedly, ten times or more. This chain uses TRBV11-2 with TRBJ1-2; 9 bases are a match to TRBD1. Germline CDR1 and CDR2: SGHAT and FQNNGV. V trimming: 0 bases; J trimming: 10 bases; junction bases outside the gene matches: 6. This CDR3 spans 14 amino acids. As DNA, the CDR3 is TGTGCCAGCAGCTTAGAAAGTACAGGGGGCTCCTACACCTTC. Its protein product is CASSLESTGGSYTF.

The J gene is TRBJ1-5, the V gene TRBV2, with 8 bases that match TRBD1. The CDR3 contains 14 residues. Germline assignment: CDR1 SNHLY and CDR2 FYNNEI. Trimming took 6 bases from V and 7 from J; bases not matched to a gene: 8. The CDR3 here is CASRTQGAGQPQHF. The CDR3 nucleotides are TGTGCCAGCAGGACCCAGGGGGCCGGGCAGCCCCAGCATTTT. Complete variable domain (other parts from reference TRBV2 and TRBJ1-5): EPEVTQTPSHQVTQMGQEVILRCVPISNHLYFYWYRQILGQKVEFLVSFYNNEISEKSEIFDDQFSVERPDGSNFTLKIRSTKLEDSAMYFCASRTQGAGQPQHFGDGTRLSIL.

In its sample, this clonotype was seen many times. V gene TRBV20-1 combines with J gene TRBJ2-5; 9 bases align to TRBD2. The V segment lost 6 bases and the J segment 3 bases; nucleotides outside the gene matches: 5. Germline-derived CDR1 and CDR2 are DFQATT and SNEGSKA (reference sequence). This CDR3 contains 13 residues. The CDR3 sequence: CSAQTSGEETQYF. The DNA for the CDR3 is TGCAGTGCCCAGACTAGCGGAGAAGAGACCCAGTACTTC.

This clonotype was seen a handful of times. The chain combines TRBV20-1 with TRBJ1-4; D not certain. CDR3 length: 13 amino acids. V was cut by 3 bases and J by 7 bases, with 12 bases left in between. Germline loops: CDR1 DFQATT, CDR2 SNEGSKA (reference sequence). The DNA of the CDR3 is TGCAGTGCTAGTCGCGGGGTTCCTGAAAAACTGTTTTTT. The encoded protein is CSASRGVPEKLFF.

This clonotype has a count of ten or more. This chain uses TRBV2 with TRBJ2-1; 12 bases agree with TRBD2. This CDR3 comprises 15 residues. Germline CDR1 and CDR2: SNHLY and FYNNEI. J gave up 5 bases and V 5 bases, and 4 bases lay outside the gene matches. CDR3 nucleotide sequence: TGTGCCAGCAGTCGAACTAGCGGGGGGCACAATGAGCAGTTCTTC. Protein: CASSRTSGGHNEQFF.

In this sample, this clonotype turned up a few times. The V gene is TRBV2, the J gene TRBJ2-1; weak D call: TRBD1 (5 bases). V lost 7 bases and J 9 bases, leaving 10 bases between the germline ends. Germline V lookup: CDR1 SNHLY, CDR2 FYNNEI. This CDR3 region has 11 residues. CDR3 DNA sequence: TGTGCCAGCACCTTAAGGGGTGAGCAGTTCTTC. Its protein product is CASTLRGEQFF. Together with reference TRBV2 and TRBJ2-1, the CDR3 gives the full variable domain: EPEVTQTPSHQVTQMGQEVILRCVPISNHLYFYWYRQILGQKVEFLVSFYNNEISEKSEIFDDQFSVERPDGSNFTLKIRSTKLEDSAMYFCASTLRGEQFFGPGTRLTVL.

This clonotype was seen many times. The chain is built from TRBV28 and TRBJ1-5, with unresolved D. There are 12 residues in the CDR3. Germline V gene data show CDR1 as MDHEN and CDR2 as SYDVKM. V was trimmed by 2 bases and J by 3 bases, leaving 2 bases between them. The CDR3 loop reads CASSLINQPQHF. CDR3 nucleotide sequence: TGTGCCAGCAGTTTAATCAATCAGCCCCAGCATTTT.

This clonotype was detected once. The germline gene is not matched at one end of the junction; a read error may be the cause. The CDR3 DNA follows: TGTACCACCAGTGATACAGGGGCTCGGAATCAGCCCCAGCATTTT. Translating gives CTTSDTGARNQPQHF. The chain carries TRBV24-1 and TRBJ1-5, with 7 nucleotides matching TRBD1. This CDR3 has 15 residues. Germline V lookup: CDR1 KGHDR, CDR2 SFDVKD.

This clonotype was counted ten times or more. V and J are TRBV10-3 and TRBJ2-7, with D tentatively TRBD1 or TRBD2 (6 bases each). Germline V gives CDR1 ENHRY, CDR2 SYGVKD. The CDR3 loop spans 12 amino acids. Trimming removed 3 bases from V and 9 bases from J, with 12 bases in between. The CDR3 region is CAISDEGGGQYF. The CDR3 DNA is TGTGCCATCAGTGACGAGGGGGGAGGGCAGTACTTC.

The CDR3 reads CASSPGGSGTDTQYF. The CDR3 nucleotides read TGCGCCAGCAGCCCAGGGGGGTCCGGCACAGATACGCAGTATTTT. The chain combines TRBV4-1 with TRBJ2-3; a weak D match, TRBD1 (7 bases). V gave up 4 bases and J gave up 1 base, with 12 bases separating them. Germline CDR1 and CDR2: MGHRA and YSYEKL. The CDR3 loop spans 15 amino acids.

DNA of the CDR3: TGTGCCAGCAGCCAAGGGACTAGCTTCAGCAGAGGGGAAACGCAGTATTTT. Its protein product is CASSQGTSFSRGETQYF. The chain recombines TRBV14 with TRBJ2-3; 8 positions agree with TRBD2. Unmatched junction bases numbered 15, after V lost 1 base and J lost 9 bases. From germline, CDR1 is SGHDN and CDR2 FVKESK. The CDR3 is 17 amino acids. Looking up the rest from reference TRBV14 and TRBJ2-3 gives the full variable domain: EAGVTQFPSHSVIEKGQTVTLRCDPISGHDNLYWYRRVMGKEIKFLLHFVKESKQDESGMPNNRFLAERTGGTYSTLKVQPAELEDSGVYFCASSQGTSFSRGETQYFGPGTRLTVL.

The V gene is TRBV19, the J gene TRBJ1-1, with D hard to call. There are 11 residues in the CDR3. Germline-derived CDR1 and CDR2 are LNHDA and SQIVND (reference sequence). The V and J ends lost 3 bases and 7 bases respectively, with 6 bases between them. Here the CDR3 reads CASSIDSEAFF. DNA for the CDR3: TGTGCCAGTAGTATTGATAGTGAAGCTTTCTTT.